This T cell receptor beta chain was sequenced for a study of cytomegalovirus exposure and HLA in healthy donors. Study at large: An early data release held around 80 million unique TCRs from HLA-typed donors.

Overall study results and limits: Later on, an analysis showed TCR association rates differing by HLA locus, with DRB1 the most and HLA-C the fewest.

Comment on this clone: Antigen unknown.

Amplification used 60 Vbeta primers and 13 Jbeta primers. The data were produced by immunoSEQ multiplex PCR, yet TCRdb's version contains in-frame clones alone and is incomplete. The table for this sample gives some 76,000 clones. This receptor was obtained from a boy aged 5-17 years in good health and CMV-seronegative. Material: PBMCs.

The DNA for the CDR3 is TGTGCCTGGACCCGTAGAGGGTGGGACACTGAAGCTTTCTTT. This codes for CAWTRRGWDTEAFF. The rearrangement joins TRBV30 to TRBJ1-1; D call uncertain. V lost 4 bases to trimming and J lost 3 bases, with 15 bases between them. Germline V CDR1 and CDR2: GTSNPN, SVGIG (reference sequence). This CDR3 is built from 14 residues.